Shown below are 24 T cell receptor beta chains from a single sample sequenced in a study of CD8+ T cells in alopecia areata. Isolated RNA was reverse transcribed into cDNA used as the sequencing template. TCRdb keeps only in-frame clones here, not all; method: immunoSEQ multiplex PCR. The sample consists of more than 200,000 clones, about 68% of them appearing once. The source material was CD4+ T cells sorted from blood, sampled at week 0. These receptors were taken from a human donor with alopecia areata.

The chain employs TRBV29-1 and TRBJ1-5; 7 nucleotides line up with TRBD1. CDR3 length equals 16 residues. Germline assignment: CDR1 SQVTM and CDR2 ANQGSEA. The trim removed 5 bases at V and 3 bases at J, leaving 13 bases unmatched. This CDR3 is CSVTPGQMAFNQPQHF. DNA for the CDR3: TGCAGCGTTACACCGGGACAGATGGCTTTCAATCAGCCCCAGCATTTT.

The V and J genes are TRBV30 and TRBJ1-4; D is unclear. V gave up 3 bases and J gave up 2 bases, with 13 bases separating them. The CDR3 has 15 residues. Germline CDR1 is GTSNPN and CDR2 is SVGIG (reference sequence). The CDR3 coding sequence is TGTGCCTGGAGCGAGTACACAGTTACTAATGAAAAACTGTTTTTT. Translating gives CAWSEYTVTNEKLFF.

In this sample, this clone turned up once. The CDR3 DNA reads TGTGCCAGGACCATGAGGACCCAGTACTTC. Its protein product is CARTMRTQYF. The rearrangement joins TRBV6-6 to TRBJ2-5; no clear D. Germline CDR1 is MNHNY and CDR2 is SVGAGI (reference sequence). The ends were cut back, 9 bases at V and 7 bases at J, with 9 bases in the middle. This CDR3 spans 10 amino acids.

This clone was found a few times. This rearrangement joins TRBV5-1 to TRBJ2-7, with D unclear. CDR1 and CDR2 from the germline V gene are SGHRS and YFSETQ. The CDR3 has 12 amino acids. V was pared by 8 bases and J by 2 bases, with 11 bases between. The CDR3 sequence is CASSTSTYEQYF. The DNA for the CDR3 is TGCGCCAGTTCGACAAGTACCTACGAGCAGTACTTC.

This clone was found a few times. The chain combines TRBV25-1 with TRBJ2-5; 8 bases fit TRBD1. CDR3 size: 18 residues. V was pared by 3 bases and J by 4 bases, with 16 bases of the junction left unmatched. Germline CDR1 reads MGHDK; CDR2 reads SYGVNS. The CDR3 bases are TGTGCCAGCAGTGAGGAGGGGAGGACAGGGCGCTTAGGAGAGACCCAGTACTTC. This translates into CASSEEGRTGRLGETQYF.

This clone was detected a few times. This chain connects TRBV2 to TRBJ2-7; a weak D match, TRBD2 (6 bases). Trimming cost V 7 bases and J 7 bases, with 14 bases left between them. Germline CDR1 is SNHLY and CDR2 is FYNNEI. The CDR3 has 12 residues. CDR3 region: CASNPAGREQYF. The CDR3 coding sequence is TGTGCCAGCAACCCCGCGGGGAGAGAGCAGTACTTC.

The CDR3 loop reads CASSLAGPSALLQETQYF. DNA for the CDR3: TGTGCCAGCAGCTTAGCGGGGCCTAGCGCCTTACTCCAAGAGACCCAGTACTTC. The J gene is TRBJ2-5, the V gene TRBV7-2; maybe TRBD2 (6 bases). Germline-derived CDR1 and CDR2 are SGHTA and FQGNSA. V was cut by 0 bases and J by 1 base, with 18 bases left in between. The CDR3 consists of 18 residues.

The chain carries TRBV5-1 and TRBJ2-3, with no clear D. Trimming removed 0 bases from V and 6 bases from J, with 8 bases in between. CDR3 length: 13 residues. Germline assignment: CDR1 SGHRS and CDR2 YFSETQ. CDR3 coding DNA: TGCGCCAGCAGCTTGGTGTCGAGCGATACGCAGTATTTT. Encoded protein: CASSLVSSDTQYF.

J is TRBJ1-5 and V is TRBV19; possibly TRBD1 for D (5 bases). The germline gives CDR1 LNHDA, CDR2 SQIVND (reference sequence). V lost 4 bases to trimming and J lost 2 bases, with 6 bases between them. The CDR3 runs to 13 residues. The CDR3 DNA follows: TGTGCCAGTAGTAGGGACGGCAATCAGCCCCAGCATTTT. Amino acids: CASSRDGNQPQHF.

This rearrangement joins TRBV27 to TRBJ1-4, with 11 bases fitting TRBD1. The CDR3 covers 16 residues. In germline, CDR1 is MNHEY, CDR2 SMNVEV (reference sequence). J was trimmed by 7 bases and V by 5 bases; bases with no gene match: 9. The CDR3 sequence is CASSPKPGQGGEKLFF. In DNA, the CDR3 is TGTGCCAGCAGTCCAAAGCCGGGACAGGGGGGTGAAAAACTGTTTTTT.

The rearrangement links TRBV15 to TRBJ2-1, with D unresolved. The germline gives CDR1 LNHNV, CDR2 YYDKDF (reference sequence). Between the trimmed V and J ends, which lost 9 bases and 0 bases, there was a span of 12 bases. The CDR3 has 14 residues. The CDR3 reads CATAGRSSYNEQFF. CDR3 DNA sequence: TGTGCCACGGCTGGGCGCAGCTCCTACAATGAGCAGTTCTTC.

As to this clone: Other DNA sequences in this specimen translate into the identical CDR3. The chain uses TRBV29-1 and TRBJ1-1; no clear D. CDR1 SQVTM and CDR2 ANQGSEA come from the germline V gene. This CDR3 comprises 10 residues. Trimming took 6 bases from V and 2 from J, leaving 4 bases between them. CDR3 loop: CSVRNTEAFF. The CDR3 DNA reads TGCAGCGTCAGAAACACTGAAGCTTTCTTT.

The chain couples TRBV11-2 to TRBJ2-5, with D tentatively TRBD2 (6 bases). The V end was cut by 0 bases, the J end by 7 bases, with 18 bases between. The CDR3 consists of 16 residues. The germline gives CDR1 SGHAT, CDR2 FQNNGV. The CDR3 loop is CASSLDPIGGSGTQYF. The CDR3 nucleotides are TGTGCCAGCAGCTTAGACCCGATCGGGGGATCGGGGACCCAGTACTTC.

V is TRBV29-1 and J is TRBJ2-3; 7 nucleotides match TRBD2. The germline CDR1 and CDR2 sequences are SQVTM and ANQGSEA. The CDR3 covers 13 residues. The ends lost 8 bases at V and 0 bases at J; junction bases unmatched: 5. CDR3 region: CSLSGASTDTQYF. The CDR3 DNA reads as TGCAGCTTAAGCGGGGCTAGCACAGATACGCAGTATTTT.

The chain has TRBV2 and TRBJ2-5; tentative D call: TRBD2 (6 bases). Trimming stripped 4 bases from V and 5 bases from J, with 14 bases between. Germline-derived CDR1 and CDR2 are SNHLY and FYNNEI. The CDR3 has 14 residues. The DNA for the CDR3 is TGTGCCAGCAGTGGTCTAGCGAGTCCGGAGACCCAGTACTTC. Encoded protein: CASSGLASPETQYF.

This chain joins TRBV30 and TRBJ1-2, with D unresolved. The germline gives CDR1 GTSNPN, CDR2 SVGIG (reference sequence). The CDR3 consists of 17 residues. V lost 0 bases, J lost 3 bases, and 20 bases lay in between. The CDR3 coding sequence is TGTGCCTGGAGTGTAGGGCCAGGCCGACCCGCTTACTATGGCTACACCTTC. Its translation is CAWSVGPGRPAYYGYTF.

The chain employs TRBV30 and TRBJ1-1; D not certain. Trimming left V 4 bases short and J 4 bases short, with 13 bases between. In germline, CDR1 is GTSNPN, CDR2 SVGIG (reference sequence). This CDR3 has 13 residues. The CDR3 region has the DNA TGTGCCTGGAACCGCTTAGGAAGCACTGAAGCTTTCTTT. It translates to CAWNRLGSTEAFF.

The J gene is TRBJ2-2, the V gene TRBV30; 8 nucleotides match TRBD2. V was clipped by 2 bases and J by 4 bases; unmatched bases: 6. This CDR3 region has 15 residues. CDR1 and CDR2 from the germline V gene are GTSNPN and SVGIG (reference sequence). The CDR3: CAWSLGTSTTGELFF. The DNA of the CDR3 is TGTGCCTGGAGTCTCGGGACTAGTACCACCGGGGAGCTGTTTTTT. The full variable domain, completed using reference TRBV30 and TRBJ2-2, is SQTIHQWPATLVQPVGSPLSLECTVEGTSNPNLYWYRQAAGRGLQLLFYSVGIGQISSEVPQNLSASRPQDRQFILSSKKLLLSDSGFYLCAWSLGTSTTGELFFGEGSRLTVL.

This clone occurred a few times. CDR3 sequence reads: CASSLPTDTQYF. The CDR3 nucleotides read TGTGCCAGCAGCCTCCCCACAGATACGCAGTATTTT. The chain employs TRBV4-2 and TRBJ2-3; D ambiguous. V was shortened by 4 bases and J by 2 bases, with 4 bases between the two germline ends. The CDR3 has 12 residues. Germline loops: CDR1 LGHNA, CDR2 YNFKEQ.

This clone was counted between two and nine times. J is TRBJ2-1 and V is TRBV7-9; 7 positions agree with TRBD1. The CDR3 loop spans 13 amino acids. Germline values: CDR1 SEHNR, CDR2 FQNEAQ (reference sequence). Germline trimming cut 5 bases from V and 15 bases from J; bases unmatched to any gene: 13. The DNA of the CDR3 is TGTGCCAGCAGCCTTACCGGAGACAGGGCTCTGTTCTTC. It codes for CASSLTGDRALFF.

This clone has just one count. The gene calls are TRBV2 and TRBJ1-6; 8 bases line up with TRBD1. The CDR3 runs 16 residues. V lost 1 base, J lost 5 bases, and 4 bases stayed unmatched. In germline, CDR1 is SNHLY, CDR2 FYNNEI. CDR3 sequence reads: CASSEGTGPNNSPLHF. The CDR3 nucleotides are TGTGCCAGCAGTGAAGGGACAGGGCCTAATAATTCACCCCTCCACTTT.

The chain couples TRBV4-1 to TRBJ2-7; D not certain. Trimming cost V 1 base and J 8 bases, with 9 bases left between them. Looked up from germline, CDR1 is MGHRA and CDR2 is YSYEKL. This CDR3 is built from 12 residues. The CDR3, as DNA: TGCGCCAGCAGCCAAGTCGGGCGAAAGCAGTACTTC. Its translation is CASSQVGRKQYF.

V usage is TRBV5-1 and J usage is TRBJ2-7; D possibly corresponds to TRBD1 (6 bases). V shed 3 bases and J shed 5 bases, with 15 bases lying between them. The germline gives CDR1 SGHRS, CDR2 YFSETQ. The CDR3 runs 14 residues. The CDR3, as DNA: TGCGCCAGCAGCTACCGACAGGCCTCTAACGAGCAGTACTTC. Its protein is CASSYRQASNEQYF.

This chain joins TRBV29-1 and TRBJ2-2; possibly TRBD2 for D (7 bases). Germline V gene sequence: CDR1 SQVTM, CDR2 ANQGSEA. This CDR3 contains 14 residues. V lost 2 bases, J lost 7 bases, and 14 bases lay in between. The CDR3: CSVEPGGRIGELFF. The CDR3 DNA is TGCAGCGTTGAACCCGGGGGGCGGATCGGGGAGCTGTTTTTT.